This TCR beta chain originates from a study of blood T cell repertoires in COVID-19. On the study more broadly: The United States, Italy and Spain were the sources of the acute and convalescent COVID-19 samples.

CDR1 KGHSH and CDR2 LQKENI come from the germline V gene. CDR3 size: 14 residues. Deletions cut 2 bases from V and 3 bases from J, with 7 bases between. Methods used by the authors: Counts of nucleated cells, estimated from reference gene primer amplification, were obtained. Profiling relied on immunoSEQ multiplex PCR, and the TCRdb table lists in-frame clones only, not all of them. D and trimming come from the DNA, and the V and J calls and clone size come from that table. The table lists 200,000 to 250,000 clones, 82% of them singletons. The clonotype was recovered from a woman over 75 with acute or convalescent COVID-19. Specimen: peripheral blood. The J gene is TRBJ1-4, the V gene TRBV18; D uncertain. The CDR3 sequence: CASSPEVANEKLFF. CDR3 DNA sequence: TGTGCCAGCTCACCAGAGGTTGCTAATGAAAAACTGTTTTTT.